This entry lists 6 T cell receptor beta chains sequenced from one sample in a study of T cells in localized non-small cell lung cancer. This table comes from immunoSEQ multiplex PCR, and its TCRdb copy is limited to in-frame clones, with some not included. This sample yields tens of thousands of clones, of which roughly 86% are seen a single time; 15% belongs to the top ten. The sequencing used peripheral blood, collected before any cancer treatment. These TCRs come from a man aged 35-69 years with stage I squamous cell lung carcinoma.

The chain joins TRBV5-1 to TRBJ1-1, with D hard to call. The CDR3 runs 14 residues. Germline CDR1 SGHRS, CDR2 YFSETQ. Trimming left V 2 bases short and J 4 bases short, with 12 bases between. This chain's CDR3 is CASSLGPASTEAFF. CDR3 coding DNA: TGCGCCAGCAGCTTAGGTCCGGCTAGCACTGAAGCTTTCTTT.

V and J are TRBV19 and TRBJ2-5; 9 bases agree with TRBD2. The V and J ends lost 7 bases and 4 bases, in that order; junction bases with no gene match: 10. The germline CDR1 and CDR2 sequences are LNHDA and SQIVND (reference sequence). The CDR3 has 15 residues. This CDR3 is CASMRGGSGRETQYF. The CDR3 bases are TGTGCCAGTATGAGGGGCGGTAGCGGGAGAGAGACCCAGTACTTC.

This chain links TRBV2 with TRBJ2-1; the D gene is possibly TRBD1 (5 bases). This CDR3 has 15 residues. Germline V gene data show CDR1 as SNHLY and CDR2 as FYNNEI. V shed 7 bases and J shed 4 bases, with 17 bases lying between them. CDR3 region: CASMGLETAYNEQFF. DNA for the CDR3: TGTGCCAGCATGGGATTGGAGACAGCTTACAATGAGCAGTTCTTC.

This chain uses TRBV30 with TRBJ1-6, with 7 positions matching TRBD1. Germline V lookup: CDR1 GTSNPN, CDR2 SVGIG (reference sequence). J lost 10 bases, V lost 4 bases, and 7 bases had no gene match. This CDR3 has 13 amino acids. The CDR3: CAWTLGGGSPLHF. CDR3 nucleotide sequence: TGTGCCTGGACCCTGGGAGGGGGCTCACCCCTCCACTTT.

This clone was recorded only once. This chain links TRBV6-5 with TRBJ1-1, with a weak D call TRBD1 (6 bases). Germline V gives CDR1 MNHEY, CDR2 SVGAGI. This CDR3 region has 14 residues. V dropped 8 bases and J dropped 1 base, with 14 bases sitting between them. CDR3: CASGTGYGNTEAFF. As DNA, the CDR3 is TGTGCCAGCGGAACAGGGTATGGGAACACTGAAGCTTTCTTT.

The chain joins TRBV14 to TRBJ1-6; D not resolved. The CDR3 totals 15 residues. The germline CDR1 and CDR2 sequences are SGHDN and FVKESK. V shed 4 bases and J shed 10 bases, with 17 bases lying between them. For the CDR3, the DNA is TGTGCCAGCAGCCCCCGGTGGGATACTCGGTCACCCCTCCACTTT. It codes for CASSPRWDTRSPLHF.